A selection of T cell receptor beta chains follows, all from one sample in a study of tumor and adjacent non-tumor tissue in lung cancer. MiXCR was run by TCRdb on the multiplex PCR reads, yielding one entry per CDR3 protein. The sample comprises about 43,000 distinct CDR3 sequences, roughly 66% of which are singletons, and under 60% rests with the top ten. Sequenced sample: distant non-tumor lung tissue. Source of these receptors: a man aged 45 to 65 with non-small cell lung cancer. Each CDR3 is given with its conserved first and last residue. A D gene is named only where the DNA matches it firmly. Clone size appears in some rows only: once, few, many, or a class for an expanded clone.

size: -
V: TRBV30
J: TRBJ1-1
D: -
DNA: TGTGCCTGGAGGTTCTCTGAGAACACTGAAGCTTTCTTT
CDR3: CAWRFSENTEAFF

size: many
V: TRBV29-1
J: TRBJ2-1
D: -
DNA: TGCAGCGTTGTTAGACAGTTATACAATGAGCAGTTCTTC
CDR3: CSVVRQLYNEQFF

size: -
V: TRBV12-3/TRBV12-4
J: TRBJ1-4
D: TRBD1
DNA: TGTGCCAGTAGTTTTCCGGGGGACAGGCACAGAGAAAAACTGTTTTTT
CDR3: CASSFPGDRHREKLFF

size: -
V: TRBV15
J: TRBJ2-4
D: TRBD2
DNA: TGTTCCACCAGCAGAGATATGGGGGGGACCAAAAACATTCAGTACTTC
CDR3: CSTSRDMGGTKNIQYF

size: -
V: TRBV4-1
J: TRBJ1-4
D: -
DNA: TGCGCCAGCAGCCAAGATACAGGGAGATATAATGAAAAACCGTTTTTC
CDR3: CASSQDTGRYNEKPFF

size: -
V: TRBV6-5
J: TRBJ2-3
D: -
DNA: TGTGCCAGCAGTTACTTGATGACAAGACCAGATACGCAGTATTTT
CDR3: CASSYLMTRPDTQYF

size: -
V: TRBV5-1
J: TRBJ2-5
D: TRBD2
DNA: TGCGCCAGCAACCCTGGTACTAGCGGGCTAGGCGTAGAGACCCAGTACTTC
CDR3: CASNPGTSGLGVETQYF

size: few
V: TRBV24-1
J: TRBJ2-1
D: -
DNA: TGTGCCACCGAGGGAGGGGGTGATGAGCAGTTCTTC
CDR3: CATEGGGDEQFF

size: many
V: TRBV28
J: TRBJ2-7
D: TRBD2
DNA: TGTGCCAGCAGTTCTATCAGCGGGAGCGCGATCGAGCAGTACTTC
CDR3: CASSSISGSAIEQYF

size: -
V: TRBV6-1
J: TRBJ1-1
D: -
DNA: TGTGCCAGCAGTGAAGCGTTTAGGAGCACTGAAACTTTCTTT
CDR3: CASSEAFRSTETFF